This T cell receptor beta chain was sequenced during a study of blood T cell repertoires in COVID-19. Study overall: Sites across the United States, Italy and Spain contributed samples from acute and convalescent COVID-19. From T cells, B-cell-depleted T cells, or PBMCs came the material, which was cDNA or gDNA.

The authors' processing: Using reference gene primer amplification, nucleated cell counts were estimated. The method was immunoSEQ multiplex PCR; TCRdb's version includes in-frame clones alone and lacks a portion of them. Clone size and V and J calls were adopted from that table, with D and trimming inferred from the DNA. The table shows about 210,000 clones, with roughly nine tenths occurring only once. Trimming shortened V by 7 bases and J by 7 bases, and 14 bases separated the two germline ends. The CDR3 spans 13 residues. Looked up from germline, CDR1 is GTSNPN and CDR2 is SVGIG (reference sequence).

This chain connects TRBV30 to TRBJ1-6; a possible D gene is TRBD1 (5 bases). The sequence derives from a man aged 35-49 years with acute or convalescent COVID-19. Sample: peripheral blood. CDR3 sequence: CASRGRGNSPLHF. The CDR3 bases are TGTGCCTCTAGGGGCCGGGGGAATTCACCCCTCCACTTT. Using reference TRBV30 and TRBJ1-6 for the parts outside the CDR3, the full variable domain is SQTIHQWPATLVQPVGSPLSLECTVEGTSNPNLYWYRQAAGRGLQLLFYSVGIGQISSEVPQNLSASRPQDRQFILSSKKLLLSDSGFYLCASRGRGNSPLHFGNGTRLTVT.